This TCR beta chain was profiled in a study of T cells in Graves' hyperthyroidism and ophthalmopathy. The CDR3 regions of TCR beta were amplified from RNA transcripts. In the first-round RT-PCR of the TCR CDR3, the HTBI primer set was used. One entry per CDR3 protein, called by TCRdb with MiXCR from the multiplex PCR reads. The sample records hundreds of thousands of distinct CDR3 sequences, 38% being singletons. This clonotype was observed at least ten times. The sequence was obtained from a man aged 18 to 29 with Graves' hyperthyroidism. Sequencing input: blood.

This chain's CDR3 is CAIRGQGRPYTEAFF. In DNA form, the CDR3 reads TGTGCCATCAGAGGACAGGGGAGACCGTACACTGAAGCTTTCTTT. The chain has TRBV10-3 and TRBJ1-1; 9 bases match TRBD1. The junction had 8 bases not matched to a gene; V was cut back by 6 bases and J by 3 bases. Germline values: CDR1 ENHRY, CDR2 SYGVKD. The CDR3 loop spans 15 amino acids.